This T cell receptor beta chain is from a study of memory CD4+ T cells and cytomegalovirus serostatus. The ends were cut back, 3 bases at V and 2 bases at J, with 10 bases in the middle. The germline CDR1 and CDR2 sequences are KGHSH and LQKENI. The CDR3 has 15 residues. Libraries were prepared by immunoSEQ multiplex PCR; TCRdb keeps only in-frame clonotypes and omits some of them. The data contain tens of thousands of clones, approximately 80% of them singletons. Single viable CD3+CD4+CD8-CD45RO+ cells were sorted as the memory CD4+ T cells. This chain links TRBV18 with TRBJ1-4; D ambiguous. Sequencing was carried out using memory CD4+ T cells from blood. This sequence was found in an adult in good health and CMV-seronegative. The CDR3 loop reads CASSPDRVTNEKLFF. In nucleotides, the CDR3 is TGTGCCAGCTCACCTGATAGAGTCACTAATGAAAAACTGTTTTTT.